This TCR beta chain appears in the sequencing data of a study of shared T cell receptors in the human thymus. Repertoires were generated with immunoSEQ multiplex PCR, while TCRdb's copy carries only in-frame clones and drops some. The data show more than 550,000 clones, roughly 85% seen once. These data were also filed under a second study, of human thymus T cells. That work contributes: Healthy Finnish infants undergoing corrective surgery for congenital heart defects were the donors. During corrective heart surgery, resections were taken, and the thymus tissue came from them. Reports from related research described highly overlapping thymic repertoires among unrelated individuals.

The sample taken for sequencing was thymocytes. The source of this sequence is a girl less than two years old with a congenital heart defect.

For the CDR3, the DNA is TGCGCCAGCAGCCAAGACCGGACAGATTTTATGGGGTATGGCTACACCTTC. Its protein product is CASSQDRTDFMGYGYTF. V usage is TRBV4-3 and J usage is TRBJ1-2; a weak D match, TRBD1 (6 bases). Trimming removed 0 bases from V and 5 bases from J, with 19 bases in between. The CDR3 totals 17 residues. Germline-derived CDR1 and CDR2 are LGHNA and YSLEER.